Given below is one T cell receptor (beta chain) in context. Antigen unknown. The data were taken from a study of cytomegalovirus exposure and HLA in healthy donors. Study-wide results and caveats: In a later analysis, the majority of CMV-associated beta chains seemingly showed HLA restriction.

PCR primers comprised 60 Vbeta and 13 Jbeta primers. Per the study methods: Roughly 9.9 million shared chains were among the roughly 78 million unique TCR beta chains that a later analysis counted. Assay used: immunoSEQ multiplex PCR; TCRdb lists only in-frame clones, some missing. Clone size and the V and J calls come from that table; the DNA yielded D and trimming. The table lists under 200,000 clones, approximately 82% of them singletons, with around 7.7% in the top ten. Germline V lookup: CDR1 SGHNT, CDR2 YYREEE (reference sequence). V dropped 0 bases and J dropped 0; count of bases not matched to a gene: 8. The CDR3 length is 17 residues.

The source is a middle-aged woman in good health and CMV-seropositive. Sequences were obtained from PBMCs. The rearrangement uses TRBV5-4 and TRBJ2-7; 8 bases agree with TRBD2. CDR3 region: CASSLAIGGGLSYEQYF. In nucleotides, the CDR3 is TGTGCCAGCAGCTTGGCAATCGGCGGGGGGCTCTCCTACGAGCAGTACTTC.